The 22 T cell receptor beta chains listed next were all sequenced from one sample in a study of cytomegalovirus exposure and HLA in healthy donors. The study ran its PCR with 60 Vbeta and 13 Jbeta primers. Profiling relied on immunoSEQ multiplex PCR, and the TCRdb table lists in-frame clones only, not all of them. The profile covers about 88,000 clones, with around 89% appearing a single time and around 2.5% taken by the ten largest. The sequenced sample was PBMCs. The receptors originated from a man aged 18-30 years in good health and CMV-seronegative.

The chain uses TRBV7-2 and TRBJ2-5, with 9 bases that match TRBD1. The end of the DNA aligns better with TRBJ2-7, so the J call may be wrong. The CDR3 totals 13 residues. Germline V gives CDR1 SGHTA, CDR2 FQGNSA. The DNA of the CDR3 is TGTGCCAGCAGCCGGGACAGGGCAGCCGAGCAGTACTTC. Translated: CASSRDRAAEQYF.

The chain links TRBV7-9 to TRBJ2-3, with 7 bases identical to TRBD1. Germline assignment: CDR1 SEHNR and CDR2 FQNEAQ (reference sequence). This CDR3 spans 18 amino acids. V was pared by 4 bases and J by 0 bases, with 13 bases of the junction left unmatched. The DNA for the CDR3 is TGTGCCAGCAGCTCGCGGACAGGACCGAGAGTTAGCACAGATACGCAGTATTTT. Its protein is CASSSRTGPRVSTDTQYF.

The V gene is TRBV18, the J gene TRBJ2-7; 15 bases map to TRBD2. The CDR3 sequence is 16 residues long. Trimming took 1 base from V and 5 from J; bases not matched to a gene: 3. Germline V gene data show CDR1 as KGHSH and CDR2 as LQKENI. This chain's CDR3 is CASSPRTSGRVNEQYF. The CDR3 DNA sequence: TGTGCCAGCTCACCACGGACTAGCGGGAGGGTGAACGAGCAGTACTTC.

V usage is TRBV18 and J usage is TRBJ1-5; tentative D call: TRBD1 (5 bases). Trimming left V 5 bases short and J 3 bases short, with 11 bases between. Germline V gene lookup returns CDR1 KGHSH and CDR2 LQKENI. The CDR3 has 14 residues. The CDR3 is CASSSTGNNQPQHF. The DNA of the CDR3 is TGTGCCAGCTCATCTACAGGAAACAATCAGCCCCAGCATTTT.

V usage is TRBV6-5 and J usage is TRBJ1-3, with 8 nucleotides matching TRBD1. Germline V gives CDR1 MNHEY, CDR2 SVGAGI. The CDR3 totals 15 residues. The trim removed 6 bases at V and 2 bases at J, leaving 6 bases unmatched. In DNA, the CDR3 is TGTGCCAGCAGAACCGGGACAGGTGCTGGAAACACCATATATTTT. This sequence encodes CASRTGTGAGNTIYF.

This sequence joins TRBV15 and TRBJ1-1; D perhaps matches TRBD1 (6 bases). The CDR3 has 15 residues. Trimming left V 1 base short and J 7 bases short, with 16 bases between. Germline loops: CDR1 LNHNV, CDR2 YYDKDF (reference sequence). CDR3 nucleotide sequence: TGTGCCACCAGCAGAGCTCCGGGACAAGTCGTTGAAGCTTTCTTT. It codes for CATSRAPGQVVEAFF. The variable domain in full, with the rest retrieved from reference TRBV15 and TRBJ1-1, is DAMVIQNPRYQVTQFGKPVTLSCSQTLNHNVMYWYQQKSSQAPKLLFHYYDKDFNNEADTPDNFQSRRPNTSFCFLDIRSPGLGDTAMYLCATSRAPGQVVEAFFGQGTRLTVV.

V usage is TRBV18 and J usage is TRBJ2-7; 12 positions match TRBD2. Germline trimming cut 6 bases from V and 7 bases from J; bases unmatched to any gene: 10. This CDR3 comprises 15 residues. Germline lookup yields CDR1 KGHSH and CDR2 LQKENI. CDR3 sequence reads: CASSGRLAGDGEQYF. The CDR3 nucleotides read TGTGCCAGCTCGGGGAGACTAGCGGGAGATGGTGAGCAGTACTTC.

A single count supports this clone. V usage is TRBV4-1 and J usage is TRBJ1-2, with 10 nucleotides matching TRBD1. The CDR3 sequence is 14 residues long. Germline CDR1 and CDR2: MGHRA and YSYEKL. Trimming took 5 bases from V and 3 from J; bases not matched to a gene: 3. As DNA, the CDR3 is TGCGCCAGCAGCGTGACAGGGGGCGACTATGGCTACACCTTC. It specifies CASSVTGGDYGYTF.

This clone came up once. This chain joins TRBV7-8 and TRBJ1-1; perhaps TRBD1 as D (5 bases). The CDR3 covers 17 residues. Trimming took off 5 bases at V and 4 bases at J, with 23 bases between the two ends. Germline CDR1 is SGHVS and CDR2 is FQNEAQ. The CDR3 protein is CASSLLGVGSRSTEAFF. The CDR3 DNA sequence: TGTGCCAGCAGCCTTTTAGGGGTGGGCTCCCGAAGCACTGAAGCTTTCTTT.

This chain connects TRBV7-6 to TRBJ2-5; 11 bases line up with TRBD2. Germline assignment: CDR1 SGHVS and CDR2 FNYEAQ. The CDR3 contains 17 residues. V gave up 3 bases and J gave up 0 bases; unmatched junction bases: 6. In DNA, the CDR3 is TGTGCCAGCAGCTTGACGACTAGCGGGGCGTACCAAGAGACCCAGTACTTC. The encoded protein is CASSLTTSGAYQETQYF.

This clone was picked up one time. V usage is TRBV9 and J usage is TRBJ2-1; 11 bases fit TRBD2. V trimming: 2 bases; J trimming: 15 bases; junction bases outside the gene matches: 7. The V gene's germline CDR1 is SGDLS and CDR2 YYNGEE. The CDR3 sequence is 13 residues long. The CDR3 DNA sequence: TGTGCCAGCAGCGTGGTTACTAGCGGGAGTTTGTTCTTC. This translates into CASSVVTSGSLFF.

This clone was observed a few times. The chain has TRBV5-6 and TRBJ1-1; TRBD1 might be the D (5 bases). The CDR3 covers 17 residues. The germline V gene has CDR1 SGHDT and CDR2 YYEEEE. Trimming removed 4 bases from V and 1 base from J, with 20 bases in between. This CDR3 reads CASSRLGTGGRNTEAFF. The CDR3 DNA reads TGTGCCAGCAGCCGGCTAGGGACCGGGGGTAGGAACACTGAAGCTTTCTTT.

The V and J genes are TRBV19 and TRBJ2-5; 10 bases match TRBD1. This CDR3 has 15 amino acids. With 5 bases clipped from V and 4 bases from J, the junction kept 7 bases outside the gene matches. Germline CDR1 LNHDA, CDR2 SQIVND (reference sequence). CDR3 sequence: CASSPGTGDRETQYF. The CDR3 region has the DNA TGTGCCAGTAGTCCCGGGACAGGGGATCGAGAGACCCAGTACTTC.

This clone was seen a handful of times. J is TRBJ2-1 and V is TRBV7-9; 10 nucleotides match TRBD2. This CDR3 is 18 amino acids long. V lost 4 bases, J lost 4 bases, and 13 bases stayed unmatched. The V gene's germline CDR1 is SEHNR and CDR2 FQNEAQ (reference sequence). The CDR3 region is CASSSPGSGRASYNEQFF. CDR3 coding DNA: TGTGCCAGCAGCTCCCCGGGGAGCGGGAGGGCGAGTTACAATGAGCAGTTCTTC.

V is TRBV28 and J is TRBJ1-2; D possibly corresponds to TRBD1 (6 bases). Per the germline V gene, CDR1 is MDHEN and CDR2 is SYDVKM. The CDR3 totals 15 residues. Between the trimmed V and J ends, which lost 3 bases and 3 bases, there was a span of 14 bases. The CDR3 spells CASSFPIGGDYGYTF. In nucleotides, the CDR3 is TGTGCCAGCAGTTTTCCCATAGGGGGGGACTATGGCTACACCTTC.

The V call is TRBV28, the J call TRBJ2-5, with 7 bases fitting TRBD1. Germline V lookup: CDR1 MDHEN, CDR2 SYDVKM. J was trimmed by 4 bases and V by 6 bases; bases with no gene match: 11. CDR3 length equals 15 residues. The chain's CDR3 is CASSTTGTARETQYF. The DNA of the CDR3 is TGTGCCAGCAGCACAACCGGGACAGCGCGAGAGACCCAGTACTTC.

J is TRBJ1-1 and V is TRBV7-3, with 11 bases fitting TRBD1. CDR1 and CDR2 from the germline V gene are SGHTA and FQGTGA. V lost 6 bases and J lost 4; bases outside the gene matches: 1. The CDR3 has 13 residues. CDR3 in amino acids: CASRGQGGTEAFF. CDR3 nucleotides: TGTGCCAGCAGGGGACAGGGGGGCACTGAAGCTTTCTTT. Complete variable domain (other parts from reference TRBV7-3 and TRBJ1-1): GAGVSQTPSNKVTEKGKYVELRCDPISGHTALYWYRQSLGQGPEFLIYFQGTGAADDSGLPNDRFFAVRPEGSVSTLKIQRTERGDSAVYLCASRGQGGTEAFFGQGTRLTVV.

V and J are TRBV28 and TRBJ1-1; the D gene is possibly TRBD1 (5 bases). The CDR3 sequence is 13 residues long. Germline CDR1 is MDHEN and CDR2 is SYDVKM. The V and J ends lost 4 bases and 1 base respectively, with 7 bases between them. The CDR3 here is CASSSQGNTEAFF. The DNA for the CDR3 is TGTGCCAGCAGTTCCCAGGGGAACACTGAAGCTTTCTTT.

V and J are TRBV25-1 and TRBJ1-6; D unclear. Germline values: CDR1 MGHDK, CDR2 SYGVNS. The CDR3 covers 13 residues. V was clipped by 2 bases and J by 6 bases, with 5 bases between them. CDR3 protein: CASSEIRNSPLHF. In DNA, the CDR3 is TGTGCCAGCAGTGAAATTCGTAATTCACCCCTCCACTTT.

This rearrangement joins TRBV4-2 to TRBJ1-1, with D possibly TRBD1 on 6 matching bases. The CDR3 covers 15 residues. Germline V gene data show CDR1 as LGHNA and CDR2 as YNFKEQ. The V gene lost 3 bases and the J gene lost 1 base, with 12 bases spanning the gap. The CDR3 loop reads CASSQPGQPNTEAFF. In DNA form, the CDR3 reads TGTGCCAGCAGCCAGCCAGGACAGCCGAACACTGAAGCTTTCTTT.

The chain is built from TRBV29-1 and TRBJ2-1; 7 positions match TRBD2. The CDR3 extends over 12 amino acids. Losses at the gene ends were 3 bases for V and 14 bases for J; bases not matched to a gene: 10. Germline CDR1 reads SQVTM; CDR2 reads ANQGSEA. CDR3 nucleotides: TGCAGCGTTGATCTCGTCGCGGGGGAGAAGTTCTTC. Encoded protein: CSVDLVAGEKFF.

This clone was observed once. V and J are TRBV11-2 and TRBJ2-7; D might be TRBD2 (6 bases). Trimming stripped 5 bases from V and 5 bases from J, with 16 bases between. The CDR3 is made up of 14 amino acids. The germline V gene encodes CDR1 SGHAT and CDR2 FQNNGV. CDR3 amino acids: CASSPAGTSHEQYF. The CDR3 region has the DNA TGTGCCAGCAGCCCGGCCGGGACTTCCCACGAGCAGTACTTC.